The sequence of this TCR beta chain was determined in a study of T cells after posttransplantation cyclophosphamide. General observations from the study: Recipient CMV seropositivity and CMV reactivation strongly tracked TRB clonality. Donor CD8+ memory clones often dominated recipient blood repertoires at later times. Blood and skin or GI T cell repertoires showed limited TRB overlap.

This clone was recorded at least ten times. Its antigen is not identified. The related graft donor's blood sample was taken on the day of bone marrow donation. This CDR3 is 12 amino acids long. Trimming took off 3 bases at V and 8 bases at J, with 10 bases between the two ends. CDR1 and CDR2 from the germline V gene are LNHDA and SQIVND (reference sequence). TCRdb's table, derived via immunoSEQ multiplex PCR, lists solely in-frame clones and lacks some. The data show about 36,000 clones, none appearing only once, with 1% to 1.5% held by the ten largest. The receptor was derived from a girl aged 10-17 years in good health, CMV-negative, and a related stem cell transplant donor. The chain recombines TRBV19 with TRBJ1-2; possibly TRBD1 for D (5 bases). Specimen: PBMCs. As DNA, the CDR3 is TGTGCCAGTAGTATGCCAGGGTGGGGCTACACCTTC. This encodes CASSMPGWGYTF. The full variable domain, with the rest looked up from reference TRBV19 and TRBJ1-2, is DGGITQSPKYLFRKEGQNVTLSCEQNLNHDAMYWYRQDPGQGLRLIYYSQIVNDFQKGDIAEGYSVSREKKESFPLTVTSAQKNPTAFYLCASSMPGWGYTFGSGTRLTVV.